This T cell receptor (beta chain) comes out of a study of metastatic and nonmetastatic thyroid tumors. MiXCR reprocessed the PCR reads for TCRdb. The sample has 15,000 to 20,000 clones; roughly 22% are singletons. This clone is classed as large. This same CDR3 is encoded by further DNA sequences in the sample. The trim removed 9 bases at V and 3 bases at J, leaving 4 bases unmatched. CDR1 and CDR2 (germline): LNHDA, SQIVND (reference sequence). This CDR3 region has 12 residues. Nobody among the patients had been given any treatment before thyroid surgery. The V call is TRBV19, the J call TRBJ2-5; 7 nucleotides agree with TRBD2. The clonotype originates from a female donor with papillary thyroid cancer or a benign thyroid nodule (not recorded which). Some clones in this sample may be carry-over from other donors' samples. Sequencing was done on a sample of adjacent normal tissue. The CDR3 sequence is CARASGKETQYF. CDR3 sequence (DNA): TGTGCCAGGGCCAGCGGGAAAGAGACCCAGTACTTC. The entire variable domain, with the rest obtained from reference TRBV19 and TRBJ2-5, is as follows: DGGITQSPKYLFRKEGQNVTLSCEQNLNHDAMYWYRQDPGQGLRLIYYSQIVNDFQKGDIAEGYSVSREKKESFPLTVTSAQKNPTAFYLCARASGKETQYFGPGTRLLVL.